Sequencing of this T cell receptor (beta chain) was carried out in a study of CD8 T cells in Susac syndrome. Findings and caveats of the study: In its TCR sequencing and HLA analysis, the study acknowledged that the number of individuals was relatively small.

As to this clonotype: What it recognizes is unknown.

V was cut by 2 bases and J by 0 bases, with 7 bases left in between. The CDR3 covers 13 residues. Germline-derived CDR1 and CDR2 are GTSNPN and SVGIG (reference sequence). Random-hexamer reverse transcription was applied to about 0.45 to 1 ug RNA. TCRdb reprocessed the immunoSEQ multiplex PCR reads with MiXCR, giving one entry per CDR3 protein. The table lists about 300,000 distinct CDR3 sequences, roughly 85% of them singletons, with about 0.22% in the top ten. The clonotype was recovered from a human donor with multiple sclerosis. Sample: CD8+ T cells from PBMCs. The rearrangement uses TRBV30 and TRBJ1-1; D remains unclear. The CDR3 DNA reads as TGTGCCTGGAGTAATGGGGTGAACACTGAAGCTTTCTTT. Protein sequence: CAWSNGVNTEAFF. The variable domain in full, with the rest retrieved from reference TRBV30 and TRBJ1-1, is SQTIHQWPATLVQPVGSPLSLECTVEGTSNPNLYWYRQAAGRGLQLLFYSVGIGQISSEVPQNLSASRPQDRQFILSSKKLLLSDSGFYLCAWSNGVNTEAFFGQGTRLTVV.